This T cell receptor beta chain was sequenced in a study of CD8+CD57+ T cells in acquired aplastic anemia. TCR beta VDJ combinations and CDR3 sequences were profiled from genomic DNA. TCRdb processed the reads anew with MiXCR; each CDR3 protein has one entry. This table has hundreds of thousands of distinct CDR3 sequences, 65% to 80% appearing once. The CDR3 has 14 residues. Germline values: CDR1 LNHDA, CDR2 SQIVND (reference sequence). V was clipped by 3 bases and J by 5 bases, with 11 bases between them. The receptor was isolated from a human donor in good health, serving as a control. The specimen sequenced was sorted CD4+, CD8+, or CD8+CD57+ T cells (not recorded which) from PBMCs. The rearrangement joins TRBV19 to TRBJ1-5, with TRBD1 as a possible D gene (6 bases). CDR3 bases: TGTGCCAGTAGTATGCAGGGGTCGGATCAGCCCCAGCATTTT. Protein product: CASSMQGSDQPQHF.